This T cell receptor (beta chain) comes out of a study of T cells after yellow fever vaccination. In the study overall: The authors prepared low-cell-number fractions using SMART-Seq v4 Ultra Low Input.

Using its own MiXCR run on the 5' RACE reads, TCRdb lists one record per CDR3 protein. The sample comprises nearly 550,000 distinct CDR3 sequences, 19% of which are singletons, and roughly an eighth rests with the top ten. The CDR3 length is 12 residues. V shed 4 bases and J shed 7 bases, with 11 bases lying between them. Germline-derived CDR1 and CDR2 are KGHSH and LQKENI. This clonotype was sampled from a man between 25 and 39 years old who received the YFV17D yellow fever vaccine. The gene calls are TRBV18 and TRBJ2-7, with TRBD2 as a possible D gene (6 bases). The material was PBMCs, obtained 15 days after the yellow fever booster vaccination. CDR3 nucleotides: TGTGCCAGCTCACTCTCGGGGGAGGAGCAGTACTTC. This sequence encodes CASSLSGEEQYF.